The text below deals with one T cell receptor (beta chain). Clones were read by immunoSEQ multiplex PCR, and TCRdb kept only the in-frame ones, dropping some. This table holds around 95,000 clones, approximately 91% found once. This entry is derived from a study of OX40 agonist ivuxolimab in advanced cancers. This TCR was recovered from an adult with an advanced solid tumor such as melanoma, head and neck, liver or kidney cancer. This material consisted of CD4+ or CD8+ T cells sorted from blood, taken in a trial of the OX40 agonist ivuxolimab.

CDR3 amino acids: CASSLYLAGGPDTQYF. In DNA, the CDR3 is TGTGCCAGCAGTTTATACCTAGCGGGAGGGCCGGATACGCAGTATTTT. This chain links TRBV27 with TRBJ2-3, with 12 nucleotides matching TRBD2. The trim removed 1 base at V and 6 bases at J, leaving 5 bases unmatched. Germline V lookup: CDR1 MNHEY, CDR2 SMNVEV (reference sequence). CDR3 size: 16 residues.